One and the same sample provided the 8 T cell receptor beta chains below, sequenced in a study of T-cell memory formation after mild COVID-19. TCRdb ran MiXCR on the 5' RACE reads and lists one entry per CDR3 protein. The sample shows around 300,000 distinct CDR3 sequences, just under 20% of them seen only once. Sequenced material: PBMCs or a T cell subset sorted from them (not recorded which). The receptors here all came from a man aged 18-30 years who had mild COVID-19 (a few samples of this study predate the infection). Cell type and time point are not known.

This clonotype was picked up a small number of times. The V gene is TRBV7-3, the J gene TRBJ2-2; 7 bases are shared with TRBD2. J was trimmed by 1 base and V by 1 base; bases with no gene match: 3. CDR1 is SGHTA and CDR2 is FQGTGA in the germline V gene. The CDR3 length is 16 residues. The CDR3 nucleotides read TGTGCCAGCAGCTTAAGGCCTAGCGGGAACACCGGGGAGCTGTTTTTT. It is translated as CASSLRPSGNTGELFF. The variable domain in full, completed from reference TRBV7-3 and TRBJ2-2, reads GAGVSQTPSNKVTEKGKYVELRCDPISGHTALYWYRQSLGQGPEFLIYFQGTGAADDSGLPNDRFFAVRPEGSVSTLKIQRTERGDSAVYLCASSLRPSGNTGELFFGEGSRLTVL.

The V call is TRBV12-3 or TRBV12-4, the J call TRBJ2-5, with 9 bases lining up with TRBD1. This CDR3 is 15 amino acids long. V was clipped by 6 bases and J by 1 base; unmatched bases: 6. The CDR3 bases are TGTGCCAGCAGACCAGGGACAGGGCCCCAAGAGACCCAGTACTTC. It codes for CASRPGTGPQETQYF.

The chain employs TRBV6-2 or TRBV6-3 and TRBJ2-1; D is undetermined. V lost 6 bases and J lost 4, with 19 bases in between. This CDR3 spans 16 amino acids. Germline V gene data show CDR1 as MNHEY and CDR2 as SVGEGT. CDR3 DNA sequence: TGTGCCAGCAGAACCTCAGGCGTCCAACCATACAATGAGCAGTTCTTC. Amino acids: CASRTSGVQPYNEQFF.

Notes on this clonotype: This likely comes from a read error, as the CDR3 has no conserved phenylalanine or tryptophan at its end. The chain recombines TRBV11-2 with TRBJ2-4, with D unresolved. Trimming removed 2 bases from V and 2 bases from J, with 7 bases in between. Germline CDR1 SGHAT, CDR2 FQNNGV. This CDR3 spans 14 amino acids. In nucleotides, the CDR3 is TGTGCCAGCAGCTTATACCTTACCAAAAACATTCAGTACGTC. Translated, it gives CASSLYLTKNIQYV.

This clonotype was seen a handful of times. The rearrangement uses TRBV5-1 and TRBJ1-3; 10 bases map to TRBD1. Trimming at V came to 3 bases and at J to 4 bases, leaving 4 bases not matched to a gene. Germline CDR1 and CDR2: SGHRS and YFSETQ. The CDR3 length is 15 residues. CDR3 sequence reads: CASSWGQGMGNTIYF. The CDR3 bases are TGCGCCAGCAGCTGGGGACAGGGGATGGGAAACACCATATATTTT. Full variable domain (remainder filled in from reference TRBV5-1 and TRBJ1-3): KAGVTQTPRYLIKTRGQQVTLSCSPISGHRSVSWYQQTPGQGLQFLFEYFSETQRNKGNFPGRFSGRQFSNSRSEMNVSTLELGDSALYLCASSWGQGMGNTIYFGEGSWLTVV.

This clonotype turned up a few times. The rearrangement links TRBV5-1 to TRBJ2-2; 7 bases fit TRBD1. CDR1 is SGHRS and CDR2 is YFSETQ in the germline V gene. J was trimmed by 4 bases and V by 4 bases; bases with no gene match: 7. The CDR3 consists of 15 residues. The CDR3 region is CASSLPTGSTGELFF. CDR3 nucleotide sequence: TGCGCCAGCAGCCTTCCGACAGGGAGCACCGGGGAGCTGTTTTTT.

This clonotype was recorded a few times. The rearrangement joins TRBV12-3 or TRBV12-4 to TRBJ2-7; D gene uncertain. The V and J ends lost 7 bases and 0 bases respectively, with 13 bases between them. There are 14 residues in the CDR3. CDR3 coding DNA: TGTGCCAGCACCTCATCCCTCGGCTCCTACGAGCAGTACTTC. It is translated as CASTSSLGSYEQYF.

This clonotype has just a few counts. The chain recombines TRBV4-3 with TRBJ2-3; perhaps TRBD2 as D (6 bases). CDR1 LGHNA and CDR2 YSLEER come from the germline V gene. CDR3 length: 17 amino acids. Trimming took 0 bases from V and 0 from J, leaving 13 bases between them. In DNA form, the CDR3 reads TGCGCCAGCAGCCAAGAAATCGGAGCGGGCAGCACAGATACGCAGTATTTT. Protein product: CASSQEIGAGSTDTQYF.